The 15 T cell receptor beta chains given below trace back to one sample, sequenced in a study of identical twins. MiXCR, applied by TCRdb to the 5' RACE reads, yields one record per CDR3 protein. The top ten hold approximately 2.1% of the sample, which has around 300,000 distinct CDR3 sequences, roughly 8.6% seen once. These data were also reused for a study on yellow fever vaccine responses in identical twins.

Sequencing was done on a sample of memory (CD45RO+) T cells sorted from blood. The source is a woman between 18 and 30 years old in good health.

The genes are TRBV3-1 and TRBJ1-2; 9 bases fit TRBD1. From germline, CDR1 is LGHDT and CDR2 YNNKEL (reference sequence). CDR3 size: 14 residues. V lost 4 bases to trimming and J lost 7 bases; unmatched junction nucleotides: 7. Here the CDR3 reads CASSPLGQGGGYTF. CDR3 nucleotides: TGTGCCAGCAGCCCATTGGGACAGGGCGGTGGCTACACCTTC. Full variable domain (remainder filled in from reference TRBV3-1 and TRBJ1-2): DTAVSQTPKYLVTQMGNDKSIKCEQNLGHDTMYWYKQDSKKFLKIMFSYNNKELIINETVPNRFSPKSPDKAHLNLHINSLELGDSAVYFCASSPLGQGGGYTFGSGTRLTVV.

A few counts support this clonotype. The V and J genes are TRBV9 and TRBJ2-3; 10 nucleotides align to TRBD2. Per germline, CDR1 SGDLS and CDR2 YYNGEE. CDR3 length equals 16 residues. V was pared by 4 bases and J by 3 bases, with 8 bases of the junction left unmatched. Here the CDR3 DNA reads TGTGCCAGCAGCACGCGTCCGGGACTAGCGACAGATACGCAGTATTTT. Its protein product is CASSTRPGLATDTQYF.

The chain is built from TRBV20-1 and TRBJ2-6; no clear D. The CDR3 totals 16 residues. Germline CDR1 reads DFQATT; CDR2 reads SNEGSKA (reference sequence). Trimming left V 4 bases short and J 0 bases short, with 13 bases between. Here the CDR3 DNA reads TGCAGTGCTATTCCCCATGGAGCCTCTGGGGCCAACGTCCTGACTTTC. Protein product: CSAIPHGASGANVLTF.

This clonotype was counted ten times or more. The chain couples TRBV20-1 to TRBJ2-1; 14 bases fit TRBD2. The germline V gene encodes CDR1 DFQATT and CDR2 SNEGSKA (reference sequence). This CDR3 comprises 15 residues. The junction had 7 bases not matched to a gene; V was cut back by 6 bases and J by 6 bases. CDR3 sequence (DNA): TGCAGTGCAAAGGGACTAGCGGGAGATTCCAATGAGCAGTTCTTC. Translated: CSAKGLAGDSNEQFF.

This clonotype has a count of ten or more. V usage is TRBV2 and J usage is TRBJ2-1, with D maybe TRBD2 (5 bases). The CDR3 extends over 12 amino acids. Germline assignment: CDR1 SNHLY and CDR2 FYNNEI. V was shortened by 8 bases and J by 9 bases, with 14 bases between the two germline ends. CDR3 nucleotide sequence: TGTGCCAGCGGCGAGGGCCTGGGTGAGCAGTTCTTC. Amino acid sequence: CASGEGLGEQFF.

This chain connects TRBV13 to TRBJ2-1; the match to TRBD1 covers 8 bases. This CDR3 spans 15 amino acids. V was pared by 5 bases and J by 5 bases, with 8 bases of the junction left unmatched. Germline-derived CDR1 and CDR2 are PRHDT and FYEKMQ (reference sequence). The CDR3 region has the DNA TGTGCCAGCAGCCGACCACAGGGGGTGGACAATGAGCAGTTCTTC. It yields the protein CASSRPQGVDNEQFF. Combining the CDR3 with reference TRBV13 and TRBJ2-1 gives the whole variable domain AAGVIQSPRHLIKEKRETATLKCYPIPRHDTVYWYQQGPGQDPQFLISFYEKMQSDKGSIPDRFSAQQFSDYHSELNMSSLELGDSALYFCASSRPQGVDNEQFFGPGTRLTVL.

This clonotype was seen a handful of times. V and J are TRBV28 and TRBJ2-2; possible D gene TRBD1, 6 bases. The CDR3 length is 18 residues. Germline V gene lookup returns CDR1 MDHEN and CDR2 SYDVKM. Trimming cost V 3 bases and J 3 bases, with 20 bases left between them. In nucleotides, the CDR3 is TGTGCCAGCAGTTTTTTGGGGGCAGGGGTAAGGTACACCGGGGAGCTGTTTTTT. Translating gives CASSFLGAGVRYTGELFF.

V usage is TRBV28 and J usage is TRBJ2-1; 8 nucleotides agree with TRBD2. CDR3 length equals 13 residues. After removal of 7 bases from V and 6 bases from J, the junction contained 5 bases not matched to a gene. The germline V gene encodes CDR1 MDHEN and CDR2 SYDVKM. This CDR3 reads CASIIGTSNEQFF. Here the CDR3 DNA reads TGTGCCAGCATAATCGGGACTAGCAATGAGCAGTTCTTC.

The table lists this clonotype with a few counts. The J gene is TRBJ2-1, the V gene TRBV3-1; 13 bases are shared with TRBD2. J lost 9 bases, V lost 2 bases, and 7 bases had no gene match. Per the germline V gene, CDR1 is LGHDT and CDR2 is YNNKEL (reference sequence). This CDR3 has 16 residues. CDR3 in DNA: TGTGCCAGCAGCCAAAGAACTAGCGGGAGGGCGGTTGAGCAGTTCTTC. As protein: CASSQRTSGRAVEQFF.

This clonotype appeared a few times. The chain combines TRBV20-1 with TRBJ2-3; perhaps TRBD2 as D (6 bases). The CDR3 is 14 residues long. The ends were cut back, 2 bases at V and 2 bases at J, with 11 bases in the middle. Germline V lookup: CDR1 DFQATT, CDR2 SNEGSKA (reference sequence). The CDR3 DNA reads as TGCAGTGCTAGAAAGGGACTCGTCACAGATACGCAGTATTTT. This sequence encodes CSARKGLVTDTQYF.

This clonotype occurred many times. The V call is TRBV2, the J call TRBJ1-1; weak D call: TRBD1 (5 bases). The germline gives CDR1 SNHLY, CDR2 FYNNEI. The CDR3 has 14 residues. V was cut by 6 bases and J by 0 bases, with 11 bases left in between. The CDR3 nucleotides are TGTGCCAGCAGGGTAGGGGAGGTGAACACTGAAGCTTTCTTT. Translating gives CASRVGEVNTEAFF. Full variable domain (outside the CDR3, taken from reference TRBV2 and TRBJ1-1): EPEVTQTPSHQVTQMGQEVILRCVPISNHLYFYWYRQILGQKVEFLVSFYNNEISEKSEIFDDQFSVERPDGSNFTLKIRSTKLEDSAMYFCASRVGEVNTEAFFGQGTRLTVV.

At least ten counts were recorded for this clonotype. CDR3 DNA sequence: TGTGCCAGCAGCCAAGAGGGAACTAGCGGGGGCGAGACCCAGTACTTC. This codes for CASSQEGTSGGETQYF. The J gene is TRBJ2-5, the V gene TRBV4-2, with TRBD2 identical over 11 bases. J was trimmed by 5 bases and V by 0 bases; bases with no gene match: 5. There are 16 residues in the CDR3. Germline V lookup: CDR1 LGHNA, CDR2 YNFKEQ.

The table lists this clonotype with a few counts. The chain carries TRBV14 and TRBJ1-2; D unclear. Deletions cut 4 bases from V and 7 bases from J, with 10 bases between. Germline V lookup: CDR1 SGHDN, CDR2 FVKESK. The CDR3 is 12 residues long. CDR3 nucleotide sequence: TGTGCCAGCAGCCTCTCCGTTTCTGGCTACACCTTC. Its translation is CASSLSVSGYTF. The variable domain in full, completed from reference TRBV14 and TRBJ1-2, reads EAGVTQFPSHSVIEKGQTVTLRCDPISGHDNLYWYRRVMGKEIKFLLHFVKESKQDESGMPNNRFLAERTGGTYSTLKVQPAELEDSGVYFCASSLSVSGYTFGSGTRLTVV.

This clonotype was observed at least ten times. The genes are TRBV25-1 and TRBJ2-7; a possible D gene is TRBD2 (6 bases). The CDR3 extends over 18 amino acids. V shed 2 bases and J shed 5 bases, with 25 bases lying between them. Germline V gives CDR1 MGHDK, CDR2 SYGVNS. CDR3 in DNA: TGTGCCAGCAGTGAAAAGGCGCCGGGGGAACGGAAAGCCCACGAGCAGTACTTC. This gives the protein CASSEKAPGERKAHEQYF.

This clonotype was detected ten times or more. The V gene is TRBV7-9, the J gene TRBJ2-7, with a possible D match to TRBD1 (7 bases). This CDR3 region has 14 residues. CDR1 is SEHNR, CDR2 FQNEAQ, per germline (reference sequence). V lost 1 base and J 2 bases, leaving 9 bases between the germline ends. As DNA, the CDR3 is TGTGCCAGCAGCTTAGGCGGGACAGCCTACGAGCAGTACTTC. This codes for CASSLGGTAYEQYF.